The T cell receptor (beta chain) under discussion was sequenced for a study of early T cells in non-severe SARS-CoV-2 infection. The wider study: Bulk RNA from unsorted whole blood was sequenced; chains were unpaired.

This clonotype was observed a handful of times. Its antigen is still unknown. Germline lookup yields CDR1 MNHEY and CDR2 SMNVEV (reference sequence). Trimming cost V 0 bases and J 7 bases; bases outside gene matches: 6. This CDR3 comprises 15 residues. Attachment of unique molecular identifiers was made to individual cDNA molecules. One entry per CDR3 protein, called by TCRdb with MiXCR from the 5' RACE reads. The data contain tens of thousands of distinct CDR3 sequences, about 13% of them singletons. Findings of the study overall: Reliance on VDJdb matching favored anti-spike CD8 responses; private and CD4 specificities were missed.

The source is an adult who was a healthcare worker with PCR-confirmed SARS-CoV-2 infection or an uninfected control (not recorded which). Sequencing was done on a sample of whole blood. This rearrangement joins TRBV27 to TRBJ2-1, with 7 bases identical to TRBD1. CDR3 in amino acids: CASSLSATGRNEQFF. The CDR3 DNA sequence: TGTGCCAGCAGTTTATCGGCGACAGGGCGGAATGAGCAGTTCTTC.